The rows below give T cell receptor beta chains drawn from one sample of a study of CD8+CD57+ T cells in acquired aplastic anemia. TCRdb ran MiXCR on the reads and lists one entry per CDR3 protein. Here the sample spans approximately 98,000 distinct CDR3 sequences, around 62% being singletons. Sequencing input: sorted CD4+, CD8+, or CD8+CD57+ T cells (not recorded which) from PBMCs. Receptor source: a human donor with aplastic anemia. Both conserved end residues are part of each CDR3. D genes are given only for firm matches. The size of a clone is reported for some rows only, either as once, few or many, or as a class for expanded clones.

CDR3 DNA: TGTGCCAGCAGCGGGACGGCCTACGAGCAGTACTTC
CDR3 protein: CASSGTAYEQYF
V gene: TRBV7-2
clone size: -
D gene: -
J gene: TRBJ2-7

CDR3 DNA: TGCAGTGCAACCGGGGCCAACTCCTACGAGCAGTACTTC
CDR3 protein: CSATGANSYEQYF
V gene: TRBV20-1
clone size: -
D gene: -
J gene: TRBJ2-7

CDR3 DNA: TGTGCCAGCAGCATGATCGGGGGGCACGAGCAGTACTTT
CDR3 protein: CASSMIGGHEQYF
V gene: TRBV14
clone size: -
D gene: -
J gene: TRBJ2-7

CDR3 DNA: TGTGCCAGCAGACAAGCCACTGAAGCTTTCTTT
CDR3 protein: CASRQATEAFF
V gene: TRBV10-3
clone size: -
D gene: -
J gene: TRBJ1-1

CDR3 DNA: TGCAGTGCCCTTGTCGGACAGCTCTCTGGAAACACCATATATTTT
CDR3 protein: CSALVGQLSGNTIYF
V gene: TRBV20-1
clone size: -
D gene: -
J gene: TRBJ1-3

CDR3 DNA: TGTGCCAGCCGGAGGGGGCAACTGTTTTTT
CDR3 protein: CASRRGQLFF
V gene: TRBV28
clone size: -
D gene: TRBD1
J gene: TRBJ1-4

CDR3 DNA: TGTGCCAGCAGCGAGGGCAGGGGTTCAGGCGAGCAGTACTTC
CDR3 protein: CASSEGRGSGEQYF
V gene: TRBV7-9
clone size: -
D gene: -
J gene: TRBJ2-7

CDR3 DNA: TGCAGCGTTGCTCTAGGGACAGGGAACTACGAGCAGTACTTC
CDR3 protein: CSVALGTGNYEQYF
V gene: TRBV29-1
clone size: -
D gene: TRBD1
J gene: TRBJ2-7

CDR3 DNA: TGTGCCAGCAGCTACTTACAGGGGGACACTGAAGCTTTCTTT
CDR3 protein: CASSYLQGDTEAFF
V gene: TRBV11-2
clone size: -
D gene: TRBD1
J gene: TRBJ1-1

CDR3 DNA: TGTGCCACCAGTGACCTAGGGCGGACAGTATCCTTC
CDR3 protein: CATSDLGRTVSF
V gene: TRBV24-1
clone size: once
D gene: -
J gene: TRBJ1-2

CDR3 DNA: TGCAGTGCTCCCTCCCGGGGACAAGTCTACGAGCAGTACTTC
CDR3 protein: CSAPSRGQVYEQYF
V gene: TRBV20-1
clone size: -
D gene: -
J gene: TRBJ2-7

CDR3 DNA: TGTGCCAGCAGCCCGGCACACCAAGGGAAGCAAAAACTGTTTTTT
CDR3 protein: CASSPAHQGKQKLFF
V gene: TRBV7-9
clone size: -
D gene: -
J gene: TRBJ1-4

CDR3 DNA: TGCGCCAGCAGCTTGGCGTGGACAGACTACGAGCAGTACTTC
CDR3 protein: CASSLAWTDYEQYF
V gene: TRBV5-1
clone size: -
D gene: -
J gene: TRBJ2-7

CDR3 DNA: TGCGCCAGCAGCTTGGCAGGCGAGCAGTACTTC
CDR3 protein: CASSLAGEQYF
V gene: TRBV5-1
clone size: -
D gene: -
J gene: TRBJ2-7

CDR3 DNA: TGTGCCAGCAGTGAAACGTCTGGGAATCAGCCCCAGCATTTT
CDR3 protein: CASSETSGNQPQHF
V gene: TRBV2
clone size: few
D gene: -
J gene: TRBJ1-5

CDR3 DNA: TGTGCCAGCAGCACCGGTGAGGGGCTGAACACAGATACGCAGTATTTT
CDR3 protein: CASSTGEGLNTDTQYF
V gene: TRBV7-3
clone size: -
D gene: -
J gene: TRBJ2-3

CDR3 DNA: TGTGCCAGTAGTATGCGGAGACCGGGGAACTACGAGCAGTACTTC
CDR3 protein: CASSMRRPGNYEQYF
V gene: TRBV19
clone size: -
D gene: -
J gene: TRBJ2-7

CDR3 DNA: TGCGCCAGCAGCCCTAGGACAGGGACTGGGGAGCTGTTTTTT
CDR3 protein: CASSPRTGTGELFF
V gene: TRBV4-3
clone size: -
D gene: TRBD1
J gene: TRBJ2-2

CDR3 DNA: TGTGCCAGTAGCGGACTGGAGACACTGAACACTGAAGCTTTCTTT
CDR3 protein: CASSGLETLNTEAFF
V gene: TRBV19
clone size: many
D gene: -
J gene: TRBJ1-1

CDR3 DNA: TGTGCCACTGGTCGGGACAACTATGGCTACACCTTC
CDR3 protein: CATGRDNYGYTF
V gene: TRBV19
clone size: -
D gene: -
J gene: TRBJ1-2

CDR3 DNA: TGCAGTGCTACCCCTAGCGGGGCCTACGAGCAGTACTTC
CDR3 protein: CSATPSGAYEQYF
V gene: TRBV20-1
clone size: -
D gene: TRBD2
J gene: TRBJ2-7

CDR3 DNA: TGCAGCGTCGGAAGTAGTACAGGGTCCGGCCAGCCCCAGCATTTT
CDR3 protein: CSVGSSTGSGQPQHF
V gene: TRBV29-1
clone size: -
D gene: -
J gene: TRBJ1-5

CDR3 DNA: TGTGCCACCAGTGATTTAGGGCAGCCCCAGCATTTT
CDR3 protein: CATSDLGQPQHF
V gene: TRBV24-1
clone size: -
D gene: -
J gene: TRBJ1-5

CDR3 DNA: TGTGCCACCAGTGTTCGGGGAATGAATCAGCCCCAGCATTTT
CDR3 protein: CATSVRGMNQPQHF
V gene: TRBV2
clone size: -
D gene: -
J gene: TRBJ1-5

CDR3 DNA: TGTGCCATCAGTGCCAGGACAGAGAGCTCTGGGGCCAACGTCCTGACTTTC
CDR3 protein: CAISARTESSGANVLTF
V gene: TRBV10-3
clone size: -
D gene: -
J gene: TRBJ2-6

CDR3 DNA: TGTGCCAGCAGTTACACGAGGACCCCGGGGGGGGCCCAGTACTTC
CDR3 protein: CASSYTRTPGGAQYF
V gene: TRBV6-6
clone size: many
D gene: TRBD2
J gene: TRBJ2-5

CDR3 DNA: TGTGCCAGCAGCGATTTCAAATCTGGAAACACCATATATTTT
CDR3 protein: CASSDFKSGNTIYF
V gene: TRBV9
clone size: many
D gene: -
J gene: TRBJ1-3

CDR3 DNA: TGTGCCAGCAGCTTAGGGGTCGGCGGGGGGACGTGGGAGCAGTACTTC
CDR3 protein: CASSLGVGGGTWEQYF
V gene: TRBV11-1
clone size: few
D gene: TRBD2
J gene: TRBJ2-7

CDR3 DNA: TGTACCACACGGCTCAGGGATGAGCAGTTCTTC
CDR3 protein: CTTRLRDEQFF
V gene: TRBV2
clone size: -
D gene: -
J gene: TRBJ2-1

CDR3 DNA: TGTGCCAGCAGCTTGGGGACAGGGAAGAGCACAGATACGCAGTATTTT
CDR3 protein: CASSLGTGKSTDTQYF
V gene: TRBV7-8
clone size: -
D gene: TRBD1
J gene: TRBJ2-3

CDR3 DNA: TGTGCCACCAGCAGAGACACGGGGCACCTCTCTAGAAACACCATATATTTT
CDR3 protein: CATSRDTGHLSRNTIYF
V gene: TRBV15
clone size: -
D gene: -
J gene: TRBJ1-3

CDR3 DNA: TGTGCCAGCAGCTTAGCAAGGGAAAGAATCTATGGCTACACCTTC
CDR3 protein: CASSLARERIYGYTF
V gene: TRBV13
clone size: many
D gene: -
J gene: TRBJ1-2

CDR3 DNA: TGCAGTGCTAGAGCTACTACACAGGGGGCAGGCACTGAAGCTTTCTTT
CDR3 protein: CSARATTQGAGTEAFF
V gene: TRBV20-1
clone size: once
D gene: TRBD1
J gene: TRBJ1-1

CDR3 DNA: TGTGCCAGCAGTGAATGGTCTAGCGGGAACAATGAGCAGTTCTTC
CDR3 protein: CASSEWSSGNNEQFF
V gene: TRBV25-1
clone size: -
D gene: TRBD2
J gene: TRBJ2-1

CDR3 DNA: TGTGCCAGCAGCGTAGGCCTTGGGGCGGGGAATGAGCAGTTCTTC
CDR3 protein: CASSVGLGAGNEQFF
V gene: TRBV9
clone size: once
D gene: -
J gene: TRBJ2-1

CDR3 DNA: TGTGCCAGCAGCTTGGCGGCGGGACTTACCTACGAGCAGTACTTC
CDR3 protein: CASSLAAGLTYEQYF
V gene: TRBV5-5
clone size: -
D gene: -
J gene: TRBJ2-7

CDR3 DNA: TGTGCCAGCAGCTTAGGTATCCGTTCCTACGAGCAGTACTTC
CDR3 protein: CASSLGIRSYEQYF
V gene: TRBV7-2
clone size: -
D gene: -
J gene: TRBJ2-7

CDR3 DNA: TGCGCCAGCAGCATGTACGGAACAGGGGAGCAGTACTTC
CDR3 protein: CASSMYGTGEQYF
V gene: TRBV5-1
clone size: -
D gene: -
J gene: TRBJ2-7

CDR3 DNA: TGCAGCGTTGGGGACAGCTTAGGCGAGCAGTACTTC
CDR3 protein: CSVGDSLGEQYF
V gene: TRBV29-1
clone size: -
D gene: TRBD1
J gene: TRBJ2-7

CDR3 DNA: TGTGCCACTGCGGACGTTTTTCGGGAGACCCAGTACTTC
CDR3 protein: CATADVFRETQYF
V gene: TRBV24-1
clone size: -
D gene: -
J gene: TRBJ2-5

CDR3 DNA: TGTGCCAGCAGCCCCCGGGACTCCGGGGAGACCCAGTACTTC
CDR3 protein: CASSPRDSGETQYF
V gene: TRBV5-4
clone size: -
D gene: -
J gene: TRBJ2-5

CDR3 DNA: TGTGCCAGCAGTTCCGGTTTGGGGGAGCAGTTCTTC
CDR3 protein: CASSSGLGEQFF
V gene: TRBV25-1
clone size: once
D gene: -
J gene: TRBJ2-1

CDR3 DNA: TGTGCCAGCAGTTACTCGAGGGAGTTTGGTGGCTACACCTTC
CDR3 protein: CASSYSREFGGYTF
V gene: TRBV6-5
clone size: many
D gene: -
J gene: TRBJ1-2

CDR3 DNA: TGCAGTGCTAGTCCCAGCTCCTATAATTCACCCCTCCACTTT
CDR3 protein: CSASPSSYNSPLHF
V gene: TRBV20-1
clone size: few
D gene: -
J gene: TRBJ1-6

CDR3 DNA: TGTGCCAGCAGCTTAGCCGAGCTCCCGGGATCACCCCTCCACTTT
CDR3 protein: CASSLAELPGSPLHF
V gene: TRBV7-3
clone size: once
D gene: -
J gene: TRBJ1-6

CDR3 DNA: TGTGCCAGCAGGTGGCAGGGGACCTACGAGCAGTACTTC
CDR3 protein: CASRWQGTYEQYF
V gene: TRBV7-2
clone size: -
D gene: -
J gene: TRBJ2-7

CDR3 DNA: TGTGCCAGTAGTATAGGGGCGTTACAGGGAGAGACCTACGAGCAGTACTTC
CDR3 protein: CASSIGALQGETYEQYF
V gene: TRBV19
clone size: many
D gene: -
J gene: TRBJ2-7

CDR3 DNA: TGTGCCAGCAGCCTATTACTCTCCTACGAGCAGTACTTC
CDR3 protein: CASSLLLSYEQYF
V gene: TRBV14
clone size: -
D gene: -
J gene: TRBJ2-7